This TCR beta chain was identified during a study of T cell repertoires in cytomegalovirus infection. In the study overall: Indications came from public TCR beta signatures; they pointed to CMV infection and to a matching HLA type.

This clonotype was seen a handful of times. What it recognizes is unknown. TCRdb analysed the reads with MiXCR anew, one entry per CDR3 protein. Among about 740,000 distinct CDR3 sequences listed, roughly a third were seen once. Notes on the study in general: Predominance within the ex vivo response was attributable to HLA-C-restricted CMV-specific TCR beta clonotypes.

V lost 2 bases and J 8 bases, leaving 19 bases between the germline ends. Per germline, CDR1 DFQATT and CDR2 SNEGSKA (reference sequence). The CDR3 is 15 residues long. The sequenced sample consisted of PBMCs. The chain is built from TRBV20-1 and TRBJ2-1, with D hard to call. This clonotype was sampled from a human donor in good health (CMV status not recorded). Some clones in this sample may be carry-over from other donors' samples. The CDR3 DNA follows: TGCAGTGCTAGAAGGAGTTTTGAGGAATCATATGAGCAGTTCTTC. It is translated as CSARRSFEESYEQFF.